The 8 T cell receptor beta chains below come from one sample, sequenced in a study of molecular identifiers for immune sequencing clone quantification. TCRdb re-analysed the PCR reads in MiXCR, keeping a single row per CDR3 protein. The sample lists around 65,000 distinct CDR3 sequences; around a sixth were seen once. The sample comprised naive CD8+ T cells from blood, with Jurkat cell RNA spiked in. Documented subset: FACS-sorted CD8+CD4-CCR7+CD45RA+ naive T cells. The receptors originated from a human donor in good health. Some libraries in this study had Jurkat cell RNA spiked in.

The J gene is TRBJ2-1, the V gene TRBV5-5; tentative D call: TRBD1 (5 bases). Per germline, CDR1 SGHKS and CDR2 YYEKEE (reference sequence). This CDR3 region has 15 residues. The V end was cut by 4 bases, the J end by 9 bases, with 20 bases between. The CDR3 DNA is TGTGCCAGCAGCGGTACCGCTCTAGGGGAATTTGAGCAGTTCTTC. This sequence encodes CASSGTALGEFEQFF. Full variable domain (rest looked up from reference TRBV5-5 and TRBJ2-1): DAGVTQSPTHLIKTRGQQVTLRCSPISGHKSVSWYQQVLGQGPQFIFQYYEKEERGRGNFPDRFSARQFPNYSSELNVNALLLGDSALYLCASSGTALGEFEQFFGPGTRLTVL.

Notes on this clonotype: Mismatch with germline at one junction end may stem from a read error. This chain connects TRBV29-1 to TRBJ2-1; 8 bases line up with TRBD1. CDR1 and CDR2 (germline): SQVTM, ANQGSEA. This CDR3 has 15 amino acids. CDR3 in amino acids: CSVEGSDRGGNEQLF. The CDR3 DNA sequence: TGCAGCGTTGAAGGCTCAGACAGGGGAGGCAATGAGCAGCTCTTC.

With regard to this clonotype: One end of the junction fails to match germline, which may point to a read error. This chain uses TRBV12-3 or TRBV12-4 with TRBJ2-1, with TRBD2 identical over 9 bases. This CDR3 region has 14 residues. CDR3 loop: CASSQDRRAGGQLF. DNA for the CDR3: TGTGCCAGCAGTCAGGACCGTCGAGCGGGGGGACAGCTCTTC.

This clonotype appeared a few times. The chain combines TRBV27 with TRBJ2-3; 10 bases match TRBD2. Germline CDR1 MNHEY, CDR2 SMNVEV (reference sequence). This CDR3 has 16 residues. Trimming took 3 bases from V and 3 from J; bases not matched to a gene: 6. The CDR3 loop reads CASSLGLAGATDTQYF. The CDR3 bases are TGTGCCAGCAGTTTGGGCCTAGCGGGAGCAACAGATACGCAGTATTTT.

There are many counts of this clonotype. The chain is built from TRBV5-5 and TRBJ2-3, with TRBD2 as a possible D gene (5 bases). The germline gives CDR1 SGHKS, CDR2 YYEKEE (reference sequence). V lost 5 bases to trimming and J lost 4 bases, with 14 bases between them. CDR3 length: 14 residues. This chain's CDR3 is CASSLAFGADTQYF. DNA for the CDR3: TGTGCCAGCAGTTTAGCGTTTGGGGCAGATACGCAGTATTTT.

At least ten counts were recorded for this clonotype. The V and J genes are TRBV20-1 and TRBJ2-2; D call uncertain. CDR3 size: 15 residues. Looked up from germline, CDR1 is DFQATT and CDR2 is SNEGSKA (reference sequence). V lost 4 bases and J lost 3, with 15 bases in between. The CDR3 sequence is CSAIGSGPYTGELFF. DNA for the CDR3: TGCAGTGCTATCGGGTCCGGGCCCTACACCGGGGAGCTGTTTTTT.

This clonotype has at least ten counts. V and J are TRBV27 and TRBJ2-1; possibly TRBD2 for D (6 bases). Germline CDR1 reads MNHEY; CDR2 reads SMNVEV (reference sequence). The CDR3 loop spans 16 amino acids. V was cut by 8 bases and J by 0 bases, with 17 bases left in between. In nucleotides, the CDR3 is TGTGCCAGCTCCCTGGTCGGGGGTAGCTCCTACAATGAGCAGTTCTTC. Its protein is CASSLVGGSSYNEQFF.

This clonotype was counted only a few times. The chain employs TRBV7-6 and TRBJ2-1; TRBD2 agrees at 10 bases. The trim removed 1 base at V and 5 bases at J, leaving 8 bases unmatched. This CDR3 has 17 residues. The germline gives CDR1 SGHVS, CDR2 FNYEAQ. CDR3 nucleotides: TGTGCCAGCAGCTTAGTTACTAGCGGGGCTAACAACAATGAGCAGTTCTTC. Translating it yields CASSLVTSGANNNEQFF.